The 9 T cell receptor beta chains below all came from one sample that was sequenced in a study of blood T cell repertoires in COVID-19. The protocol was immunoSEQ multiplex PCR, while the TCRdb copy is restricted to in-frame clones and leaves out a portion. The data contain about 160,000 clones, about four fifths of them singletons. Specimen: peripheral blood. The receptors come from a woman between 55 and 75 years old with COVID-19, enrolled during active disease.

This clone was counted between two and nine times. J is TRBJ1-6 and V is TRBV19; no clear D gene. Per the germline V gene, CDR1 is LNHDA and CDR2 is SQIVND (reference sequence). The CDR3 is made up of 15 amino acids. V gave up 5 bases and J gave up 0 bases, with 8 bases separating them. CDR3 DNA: TGTGCCAGTAGTCCACAGAGCTCCTATAATTCACCCCTCCACTTT. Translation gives CASSPQSSYNSPLHF.

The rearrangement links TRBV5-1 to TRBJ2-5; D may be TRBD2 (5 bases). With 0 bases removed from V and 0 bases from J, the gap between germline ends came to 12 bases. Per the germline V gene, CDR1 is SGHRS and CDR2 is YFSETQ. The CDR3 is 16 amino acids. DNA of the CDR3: TGCGCCAGCAGCTTGGTCGGGCGGGTTGACCAAGAGACCCAGTACTTC. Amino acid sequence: CASSLVGRVDQETQYF.

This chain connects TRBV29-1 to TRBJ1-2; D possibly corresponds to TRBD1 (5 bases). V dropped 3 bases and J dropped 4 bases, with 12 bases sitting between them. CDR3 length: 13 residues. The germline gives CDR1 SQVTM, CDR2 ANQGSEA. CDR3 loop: CSVEVGLSYGYTF. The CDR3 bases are TGCAGCGTTGAGGTGGGGCTTAGCTATGGCTACACCTTC.

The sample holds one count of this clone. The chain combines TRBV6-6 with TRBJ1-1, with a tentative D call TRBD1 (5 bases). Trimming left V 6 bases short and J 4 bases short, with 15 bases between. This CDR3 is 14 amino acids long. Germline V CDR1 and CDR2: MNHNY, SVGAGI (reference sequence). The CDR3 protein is CASRTIGVLTEAFF. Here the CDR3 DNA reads TGTGCCAGCAGGACAATAGGGGTTCTCACTGAAGCTTTCTTT.

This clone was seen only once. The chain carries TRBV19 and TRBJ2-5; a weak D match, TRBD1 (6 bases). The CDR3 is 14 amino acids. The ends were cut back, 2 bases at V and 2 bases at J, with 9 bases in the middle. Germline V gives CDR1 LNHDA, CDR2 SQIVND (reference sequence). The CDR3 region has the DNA TGTGCCAGTAGTATATCCGGACAGCAAGAGACCCAGTACTTC. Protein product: CASSISGQQETQYF.

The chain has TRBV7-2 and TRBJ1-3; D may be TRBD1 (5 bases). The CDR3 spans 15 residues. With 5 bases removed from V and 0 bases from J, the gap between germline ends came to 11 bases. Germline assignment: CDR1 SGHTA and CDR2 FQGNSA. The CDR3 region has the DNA TGTGCCAGCAGCCGGGACTCTAGCTCTGGAAACACCATATATTTT. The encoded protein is CASSRDSSSGNTIYF.

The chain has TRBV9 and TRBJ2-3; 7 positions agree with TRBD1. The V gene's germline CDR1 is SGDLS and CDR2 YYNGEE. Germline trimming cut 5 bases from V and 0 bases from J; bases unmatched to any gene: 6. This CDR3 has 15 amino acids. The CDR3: CASSKQGSSTDTQYF. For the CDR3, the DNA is TGTGCCAGCAGTAAACAGGGGTCTAGCACAGATACGCAGTATTTT.

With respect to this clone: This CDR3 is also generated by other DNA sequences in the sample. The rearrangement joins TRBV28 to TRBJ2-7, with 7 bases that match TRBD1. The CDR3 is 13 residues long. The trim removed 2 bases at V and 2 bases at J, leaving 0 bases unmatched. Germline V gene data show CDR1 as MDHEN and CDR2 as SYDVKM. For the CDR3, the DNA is TGTGCCAGCAGTTTAAGGGGGCCCTACGAGCAGTACTTC. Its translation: CASSLRGPYEQYF.

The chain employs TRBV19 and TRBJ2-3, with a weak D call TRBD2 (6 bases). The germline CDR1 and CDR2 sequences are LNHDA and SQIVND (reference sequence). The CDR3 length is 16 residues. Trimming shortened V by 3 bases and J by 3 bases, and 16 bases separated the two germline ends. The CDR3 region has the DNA TGTGCCAGTAGTATGAGGGCGGGGCGGAGGACAGATACGCAGTATTTT. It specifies CASSMRAGRRTDTQYF.